This is a list of T cell receptor beta chains from one sample in a study of T cell responses to AZD1222 COVID-19 vaccine. Clones were sequenced by immunoSEQ multiplex PCR, and TCRdb holds only the in-frame ones, with some missing. The sample shows 110,000 to 150,000 clones, 88% of them seen only once. Sequences were derived from peripheral blood, sampled 28 days after the second AZD1222 dose. These receptors all stem from an adult who received the AZD1222 COVID-19 vaccine. Each CDR3 is given with its conserved first and last residue. The D gene is left open where the match is weak. Clone size is not always given. Where it is, it says once, few, many or a class for expanded clones.

TRBD1 TRBJ1-1 . TRBV3-1/TRBV3-2 CASSPGQGDTEAFF TGTGCCAGCAGCCCCGGACAGGGAGACACTGAAGCTTTCTTT
TRBD2 TRBJ2-3 . TRBV7-7 CASSFSGASTDTQYF TGTGCTAGCAGCTTTAGCGGGGCCAGCACAGATACGCAGTATTTT
TRBD2 TRBJ2-5 . TRBV2 CASRSGRGETQYF TGTGCCAGCAGGAGCGGGAGAGGGGAGACCCAGTACTTC
. TRBJ2-1 few TRBV11-2 CASTAGDLSYNEQFF TGTGCCAGCACGGCAGGGGACCTCTCCTACAATGAGCAGTTCTTC
TRBD2 TRBJ2-1 . TRBV28 CASNTAGITYNEQFF TGTGCCAGCAACACAGCGGGAATCACTTACAATGAGCAGTTCTTC
. TRBJ1-2 few TRBV2 CASSFGYGYTF TGTGCCAGCAGTTTCGGCTATGGCTACACCTTC
. TRBJ2-3 once TRBV28 CASSGDGESTDTQYF TGTGCCAGCAGTGGTGACGGGGAAAGCACAGATACGCAGTATTTT
. TRBJ2-7 . TRBV5-1 CASRERGGSYEQYF TGCGCCAGCAGGGAGAGGGGTGGCTCGTACGAGCAGTACTTC
TRBD1 TRBJ2-1 . TRBV29-1 CSTSRGPDNEQFF TGCAGCACTTCCAGGGGGCCCGACAATGAGCAGTTCTTC
. TRBJ1-2 . TRBV3-1/TRBV3-2 CASSQVFETKVNYGYTF TGTGCCAGCAGCCAAGTGTTCGAAACAAAGGTTAACTATGGCTACACCTTC
. TRBJ1-3 . TRBV18 CASSPGVGPLDGNTIYF TGTGCCAGCTCACCAGGCGTGGGTCCTCTAGATGGAAACACCATATATTTT
. TRBJ1-2 . TRBV19 CASSIVTLEGPIYGYTF TGTGCCAGTAGTATCGTAACATTGGAGGGCCCCATATATGGCTACACCTTC
TRBD2 TRBJ2-2 . TRBV5-1 CASSSAPGGGTGELFF TGCGCCAGCAGCTCCGCCCCCGGGGGGGGCACCGGGGAGCTGTTTTTT
. TRBJ1-5 . TRBV7-2 CASSLALDRPPVNQPQHF TGTGCCAGCAGCTTAGCCCTCGACAGGCCACCAGTCAATCAGCCCCAGCATTTT
. TRBJ2-1 . TRBV5-1 CASSLGLYNEQFF TGCGCCAGCAGCTTGGGACTTTACAATGAGCAGTTCTTC
. TRBJ1-2 few TRBV30 CAWSVLSGYLGYGYTF TGTGCCTGGAGTGTGTTGAGTGGTTACTTAGGCTATGGCTACACCTTC
. TRBJ1-5 . TRBV10-2 CASRTQQNSNQPQHF TGCGCCAGCAGGACACAGCAGAATAGCAATCAGCCCCAGCATTTT
. TRBJ2-5 . TRBV7-3 CASSLNPGAETQYF TGTGCCAGCAGCTTAAACCCTGGGGCGGAGACCCAGTACTTC
. TRBJ1-2 once TRBV5-6 CASSLVSESYGYTF TGTGCCAGCAGCTTGGTGTCAGAGTCCTATGGCTACACCTTC
. TRBJ1-3 . TRBV18 CASSPQGVSGNTIYF TGTGCCAGCTCACCACAAGGGGTCTCTGGAAACACCATATATTTT
. TRBJ2-7 . TRBV27 CASSLTPSGTRGTYEQYF TGTGCCAGCAGTCTAACCCCATCAGGGACCCGAGGTACCTACGAGCAGTACTTC
TRBD2 TRBJ2-3 . TRBV5-1 CASSLAGGTSTDTQYF TGCGCCAGCAGCTTGGCGGGGGGAACTAGCACAGATACGCAGTATTTT
. TRBJ1-2 . TRBV30 CAWRPGGYGYTF TGTGCCTGGAGGCCCGGGGGCTATGGCTACACCTTC
. TRBJ1-5 . TRBV18 CASSPGVDQPQHF TGTGCCAGCTCACCTGGAGTGGATCAGCCCCAGCATTTT
TRBD1 TRBJ1-5 . TRBV9 CASSVGVGQQPQHF TGTGCCAGCAGCGTAGGGGTGGGACAGCAGCCCCAGCATTTT
. TRBJ2-6 . TRBV21-1 CASSKGFGANVLTF TGTGCCAGCAGCAAAGGGTTTGGGGCCAACGTCCTGACTTTC
. TRBJ2-7 . TRBV11-3 CANLDSRDLYF TGTGCCAACCTCGACTCCCGGGACCTGTACTTC
TRBD2 TRBJ2-1 . TRBV5-1 CASSLTSGRGNEQFF TGCGCCAGCAGCTTGACTAGCGGGAGAGGCAATGAGCAGTTCTTC
. TRBJ1-6 . TRBV7-9 CASSQTGTAINSPLHF TGTGCCAGCAGCCAGACCGGGACTGCGATTAATTCACCCCTCCACTTT
. TRBJ1-5 . TRBV18 CASSPQKGEDQPQHF TGTGCCAGCTCACCCCAAAAAGGGGAGGATCAGCCCCAGCATTTT
. TRBJ2-5 . TRBV7-7 CASSFSEGRETQYF TGTGCTAGCAGCTTCTCCGAGGGGAGGGAGACCCAGTACTTC
. TRBJ1-4 . TRBV29-1 CSALGAFNEKLFF TGCAGCGCCCTGGGGGCTTTTAATGAAAAACTGTTTTTT
. TRBJ1-5 . TRBV6-1 CASSEGSGYQPQHF TGTGCCAGCAGTGAAGGGTCGGGGTATCAGCCCCAGCATTTT
. TRBJ2-7 . TRBV11-2 CASSLDLMSYEQYF TGTGCCAGCAGCTTAGATCTGATGAGCTACGAGCAGTACTTC
TRBD1 TRBJ1-2 . TRBV28 CASILRTGSDGYTF TGTGCCAGCATCCTACGGACAGGGTCTGATGGCTACACCTTC
. TRBJ2-1 . TRBV18 CASSPTHEQNNEQFF TGTGCCAGCTCACCGACACACGAGCAAAACAATGAGCAGTTCTTC
TRBD2 TRBJ2-7 once TRBV30 CAWRVTLSGGEQYF TGTGCCTGGAGGGTCACTCTCAGCGGGGGCGAGCAGTACTTC
. TRBJ2-7 . TRBV14 CASSPMDSYEQYF TGTGCCAGCAGCCCAATGGACTCCTACGAGCAGTACTTC
. TRBJ1-5 . TRBV27 CASSLGESNQPQHF TGTGCCAGCAGTTTGGGGGAAAGCAATCAGCCCCAGCATTTT
. TRBJ1-1 . TRBV18 CASSPIAGEAFF TGTGCCAGCTCACCAATAGCGGGTGAAGCTTTCTTT
. TRBJ2-7 . TRBV2 CASSITYEQYF TGTGCCAGCAGCATAACCTACGAGCAGTACTTC